Included here is one T cell receptor (beta chain) sequence, with context. Its antigen is still unknown. No base-level quality is on record; no much larger clone is a single base apart. The data originate from a study of T cells after yellow fever vaccination (dated by TCRdb to about 2019). General notes on the study: The SMART-Seq v4 Ultra Low Input RNA kit was used to prepare libraries from fractions with low cell numbers. The cohort comprised two healthy male donors, one aged 18 to 29 and one aged 30 to 40 years. To track T-cell clones before and after primary and booster YFV17D yellow fever vaccination, bulk TCR alpha and beta repertoires were sequenced longitudinally. Blood samples were taken at several timepoints before and after primary and secondary immunization, and bulk PBMC replicates and cell subsets were isolated.

Broad study findings and their caveats: FACS-sorted repertoires could contain abundant contaminating clonotypes from the bulk population, so computational filtering was required. After the booster, most of the clones that had expanded following primary vaccination were detected again (about 95% of CD4 and 80% to 90% of CD8), which suggests that memory was broadly maintained. Because the study included only two donors, the extent to which the findings can be generalized is limited. The secondary T-cell response was weaker than the primary response but faster, peaking on day 5 instead of day 15. A small share of clonotypes was detected in both CD4 and CD8 compartments, with the overlap likely arising from convergent recombination.

TCR cDNA was synthesized by 5'RACE template switching, which introduced a universal primer site and unique molecular identifiers. Priming of cDNA synthesis was performed from both the TCR alpha and TCR beta constant segments. Library amplification used two PCR steps, and the second PCR step added sample barcodes and sequencing adapters. Libraries were sequenced on Illumina HiSeq 2500 (2x100 bp) or NovaSeq (2x150 bp). Under the source paper's analysis protocol: MIGEC was used to demultiplex reads and collapse the reads into UMI consensus sequences, and MiXCR was used for V(D)J alignment. Vaccine-responding clonotypes were identified with edgeR using replicate PBMC samples, with FDR below 0.01 and a log2 fold change above 5 up to day 15 being required. Each bulk clonotype was labeled CD4 or CD8 based on which sequenced repertoire, CD4 or CD8, contained the clonotype at higher abundance. The public reads were reanalyzed by TCRdb: fastp trimming at Q25, MiXCR alignment, in-frame beta chains only. Here each entry gathers all rows of one CDR3 protein and keeps the most common genes and DNA. TCRdb's processing, not the authors' own work, is the source of the V and J calls. The sample data list 200,000 to 300,000 distinct CDR3 sequences, and approximately 13% of these were observed just once. The ten largest clones take up less than 0.55% of the sample.

Including the terminal cysteine and phenylalanine, the CDR3 comprises 12 residues. Only the CDR3 region is kept as DNA, spanning 36 bases read in frame from base 1. CDR1 and CDR2 were assigned from the germline V gene as SNHLY and FYNNEI. Trimming takes 11 bases from V and 0 bases from J, and the germline ends sit 11 bases apart. The intended sense of this specimen's treatment or condition label: live attenuated yellow fever vaccine strain. A standard Ficoll-Paque protocol was used to isolate PBMCs from peripheral blood. CD4 and CD8 T-cell fractions were isolated with Dynabeads CD4 and CD8 positive selection kits. TriZol was used to extract RNA from bulk PBMCs, from CD4 and CD8 fractions, and from dextramer-positive and dextramer-negative fractions.

The origin of this receptor is a man between 25 and 39 years old who received the YFV17D yellow fever vaccine. The rearrangement joined TRBV2 to TRBJ2-7; matching of 5 bases hints at TRBD2 as the D gene. The sample was CD4+ T cells sorted from PBMCs, taken 45 days after the yellow fever booster vaccination. At the DNA level, the sequence is TGTGCCCTCCGAGGGAGCTCCTACGAGCAGTACTTC. Translated, it reads CALRGSSYEQYF.